This T cell receptor (beta chain) emerged from a study of early T cells in non-severe SARS-CoV-2 infection. Unique molecular identifiers tagged individual cDNA molecules. MiXCR, applied by TCRdb to the 5' RACE reads, yields one record per CDR3 protein. The sample lists 55,000 to 70,000 distinct CDR3 sequences, roughly an eighth occurring once. This CDR3 region has 13 residues. The germline V gene encodes CDR1 SGHAT and CDR2 FQNNGV. The trim removed 6 bases at V and 2 bases at J, leaving 2 bases unmatched. This clonotype was counted between two and nine times. Its antigen is unidentified. Study outcomes and limitations: Matching against VDJdb likely underestimated virus-specific expansions, favoring anti-spike CD8.

This receptor was identified in an adult who was a healthcare worker with PCR-confirmed SARS-CoV-2 infection or an uninfected control (not recorded which). J is TRBJ2-3 and V is TRBV11-2; 7 bases match TRBD2. Sequencing was performed on whole blood. Here the CDR3 DNA reads TGTGCCAGCAGGGGGGGGGTCACAGATACGCAGTATTTT. It is translated as CASRGGVTDTQYF.